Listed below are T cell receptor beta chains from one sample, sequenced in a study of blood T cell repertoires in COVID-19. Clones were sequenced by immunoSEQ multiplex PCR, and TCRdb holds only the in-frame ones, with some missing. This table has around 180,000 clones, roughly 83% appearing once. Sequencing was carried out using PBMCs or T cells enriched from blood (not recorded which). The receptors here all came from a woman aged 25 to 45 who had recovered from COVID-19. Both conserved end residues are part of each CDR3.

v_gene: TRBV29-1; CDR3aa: CSVGGDRPYEQYF
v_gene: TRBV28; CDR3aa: CASSLVAGGYNEQFF
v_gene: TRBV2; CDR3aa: CASRAQGAEDTQYF
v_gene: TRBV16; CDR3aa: CASSQGTGPYEQYF
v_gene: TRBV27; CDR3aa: CASSLNRFKDEQYF
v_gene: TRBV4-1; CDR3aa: CASSQVMDSEDTEAFF
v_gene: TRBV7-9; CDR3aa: CASSLETGGSAEAFF
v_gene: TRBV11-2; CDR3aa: CASSRTGYEQYF
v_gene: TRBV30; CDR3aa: CAWSDPGQGSGYEQYF
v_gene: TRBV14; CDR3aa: CASSQGGPLHVNEQFF
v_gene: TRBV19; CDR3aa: CASSPQGFYGYTF
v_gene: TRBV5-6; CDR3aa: CASSFMTGGNEQYF
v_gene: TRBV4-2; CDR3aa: CASSQEGASGSPQYF
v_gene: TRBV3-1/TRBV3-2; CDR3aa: CASSQAAGLGTGELFF
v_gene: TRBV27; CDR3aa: CASSLWPLFEREPATTYNEQFF
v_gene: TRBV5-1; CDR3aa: CASSLATSGRIYNEQFF
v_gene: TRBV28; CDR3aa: CASSLWVPATTRKTYEQYF
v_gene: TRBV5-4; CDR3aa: CASTQDRVYGYTF
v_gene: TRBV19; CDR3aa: CASSIVSGVTQYF
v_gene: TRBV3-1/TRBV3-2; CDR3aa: CASSQVVGVDQPQHF
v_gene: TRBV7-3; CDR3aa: CASSLIGGLGANVLTF
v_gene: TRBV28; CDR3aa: CASSLSRGRAKSTDTQYF
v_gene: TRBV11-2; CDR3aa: CASRGQGLKAFF
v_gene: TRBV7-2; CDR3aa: CASSSLEGDHNEQFF
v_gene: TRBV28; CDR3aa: CASSFGTGDNYGYTF
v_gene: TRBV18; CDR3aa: CASSPKSGSSYNEQFF
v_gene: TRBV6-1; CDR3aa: CASSEGTRPTHDYGYTF
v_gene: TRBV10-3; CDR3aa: CAISESPLRTSGSYEQYF
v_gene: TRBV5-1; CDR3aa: CASSLDPPGQGFVLDTNYGYTF
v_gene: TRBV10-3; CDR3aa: CAISELGATEAFF
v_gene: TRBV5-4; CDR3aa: CASSLDRVKTTEAFF
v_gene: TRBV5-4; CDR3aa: CASSISSGMSEELFF
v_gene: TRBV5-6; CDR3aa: CASSFGGTEQYF
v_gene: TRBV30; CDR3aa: CARTPGTGRNGYTF
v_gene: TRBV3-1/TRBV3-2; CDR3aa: CASSRGTVPYEQYF
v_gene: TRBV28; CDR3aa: CASLKRGTGELFF
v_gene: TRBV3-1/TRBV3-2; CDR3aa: CASSQQGLLGEQYF
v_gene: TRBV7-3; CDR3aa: CASSLTPDLTDTQYF
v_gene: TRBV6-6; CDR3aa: CASTISSKQYF
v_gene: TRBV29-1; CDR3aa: CSGDDKSTDTQYF
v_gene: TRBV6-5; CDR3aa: CASSLEQGANSPLHF
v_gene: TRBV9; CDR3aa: CASRPGVLNNEQFF
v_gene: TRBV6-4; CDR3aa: CAAEADGGELFF
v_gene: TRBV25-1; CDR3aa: CASSDKREGQDPTDTQYF
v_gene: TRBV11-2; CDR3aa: CASSLVGTRLAVLTDTQYF
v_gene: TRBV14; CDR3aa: CASSQAFSVFF
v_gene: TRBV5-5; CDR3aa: CASSQKSSYEQYF
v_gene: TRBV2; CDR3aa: CASVRDRVSGANVLTF
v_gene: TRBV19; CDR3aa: CASSNMRGKETQYF
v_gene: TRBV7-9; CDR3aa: CASSLSVGTGAYGYTF
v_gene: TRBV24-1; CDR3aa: CATSTDRNQPQHF
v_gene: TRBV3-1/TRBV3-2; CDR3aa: CASSQFKRAPSGEQYF
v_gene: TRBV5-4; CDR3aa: CASSRGQESVQAFF
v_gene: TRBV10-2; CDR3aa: CASSEGGRGLIKTQYF
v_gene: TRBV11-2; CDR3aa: CASSLGVEAFF
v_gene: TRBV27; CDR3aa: CASSLRGDGYTF
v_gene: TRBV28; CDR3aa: CASSLGGAPPLHF
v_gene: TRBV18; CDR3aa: CASSPSPTGITGGEQYF
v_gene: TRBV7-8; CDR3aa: CASSHRDFMLRDQPQHF
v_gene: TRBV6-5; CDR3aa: CASSAPGQGFGYTF